This T cell receptor beta chain was documented in a study of OX40 agonist ivuxolimab in advanced cancers. Study overall: Of the participants, under 50% had some prior anti-PD-1, anti-PD-L1 or anti-CTLA-4 therapy, which was allowed. Overall study results and limits: Among the lowest peripheral clonal expansion occurred in 0.1-3.0 mg/kg partial responders. Dose levels from 0.1 to 3.0 mg/kg saw CD4+ and CD8+ blood T cells expand clonally by week 6.

V was trimmed by 3 bases and J by 6 bases, leaving 8 bases between them. This CDR3 is 13 amino acids long. Germline CDR1 KGHSH, CDR2 LQKENI. Method: immunoSEQ multiplex PCR; TCRdb's copy keeps in-frame clones and lacks some. The table lists about 55,000 clones, approximately 80% of them singletons. Notes on this clone: The antigen remains unidentified.

The chain employs TRBV18 and TRBJ2-2, with D perhaps TRBD2 (6 bases). Sequencing was performed on CD4+ or CD8+ T cells sorted from blood, taken in a trial of the OX40 agonist ivuxolimab. The source is an adult with an advanced solid tumor such as melanoma, head and neck, liver or kidney cancer. In nucleotides, the CDR3 is TGTGCCAGCTCACCGACGGGAGCCGGGGAGCTGTTTTTT. As protein: CASSPTGAGELFF.